This entry describes one TCR beta chain. This clone was counted only a few times. The target of this receptor is not known. Within one base of it there is no much larger clone, and no base qualities were kept. In total, roughly 710 healthy bone marrow donors made up the cohort. All cohort members were sampled while nominally healthy, although unrecorded immune exposures were likely present. The donor was CMV seronegative and was included in the group of approximately 350 seronegative cohort members. A peripheral blood sample was provided by each donor, and peripheral blood mononuclear cells were used for TCR beta sequencing. Genomic DNA extraction from the blood cell samples was performed with the Qiagen DNeasy Blood Extraction Kit. Libraries were built with the immunoSEQ multiplex PCR assay. The multiplex PCR relied on a mix of 60 forward primers for TCR Vbeta segments and 13 reverse primers for TCR Jbeta segments. Amplification of the CDR3 region of rearranged TCR beta genes was performed with a multiplex PCR assay on genomic DNA. The amplified TCR beta libraries were sequenced on the Illumina HiSeq System as 87-base-pair reads. Turning to the authors' computational methods: Across the roughly 700 repertoires, a later analysis counted about 81 million unique TCR beta chains, around 10 million of which were shared by at least two donors. A nearest-neighbor algorithm error-corrected the raw reads and collapsed the reads into unique sequences, merging closely related sequences to remove PCR and sequencing errors. V, D and J gene segments were assigned by aligning CDR3 sequences to IMGT reference sequences. Each retained sequence needed at least a six-nucleotide match to both a V gene segment and a J gene segment. Rearrangements were called productive when the CDR3 lacked stop codons and stayed in frame with V and J; all others were non-productive. CDR3 was defined by IMGT convention, running from the second conserved V-encoded cysteine to the conserved J-encoded phenylalanine. In an earlier analysis of more than 550 of the donors, sequences lacking an unambiguous match to a single V gene segment were excluded. In an earlier analysis of almost 600 of the donors, a V segment was called functional when productive rearrangements were above 56.7%, and segregating when the standard deviation between donors exceeded 5%. A statistical classification framework was developed to diagnose cytomegalovirus status using the catalog of TCR beta chain sequences. A later analysis assigned V and J genes by comparing TCR nucleotide sequences with IMGT/GENE-DB human TR gene sequences. The TCRdist pipeline was used in a later analysis to assign CDR3 sequences and most-parsimonious VDJ recombination scenarios. In a later analysis, every TCR beta chain was defined by the combination of its CDR3 amino acid sequence and its V-gene family, and reads without a unique V-gene family were dropped. In a later analysis, approximately 640 highly shared, low-generation-probability nucleotide sequences were removed to address suspected cross-contamination and a sequencing artifact. In a later analysis, a clonal expansion index was calculated for each public chain from normalized within-repertoire ranks of inferred template counts. In a later analysis, generation probabilities were computed using a VDJ recombination model fitted to out-of-frame rearrangements, and the results were checked against IGoR. In a later analysis, hypergeometric tests were used to score TCR-TCR, TCR-HLA and TCR-CMV co-occurrence, with a repertoire-size bias correction applied to TCR pairs. In a later analysis, false discovery rates were estimated by permuting HLA or CMV assignments 20 times. A later analysis grouped co-occurring TCRs with DBSCAN, adding TCRdist sequence similarity when clustering within HLA-allele-positive subsets. Co-occurrence clustering excluded repertoires with fewer than 30,000 or more than 120,000 public chains, plus five with anomalous nucleotide sharing. In TCRdb, the immuneACCESS table is reduced to in-frame sequences with V and J assigned. These tables do not hold every clone; where another copy was compared, an unresolved V gene accounts for under half, and the others remain unexplained. V and J calls and clone size are copied from that table; D and trimming were computed from the DNA. Present in this sample are roughly 130,000 clones, more than 80% of which were seen just once. The ten largest clones represent over 2.5% of the sample.

The source of the sample is a study of cytomegalovirus exposure and HLA in healthy donors (dated by TCRdb to about 2017). Background on the whole study: An earlier analysis of some 600 of the donors reported roughly 300 Gb of sequence data and around 110 million unique TCR beta sequences obtained from about 179 million T cells. About 320 gigabases of sequencing data and around 87 million unique TCR sequences were included in an early release covering around 650 HLA-typed donors. Of the 398 genotyped donors, around 81% fell in the genetic ancestry cluster associated with self-reported Caucasian donors. The study aimed to test whether cataloging public T cell receptors could reveal signatures of past pathogen exposure. The study profiled the T cell repertoires of about 720 subjects by immunosequencing and related them to cytomegalovirus serostatus. Along with the roughly 670-subject first cohort, a separate validation cohort of 120 different subjects was used. The study combined high-throughput TCR immunosequencing, statistical association of individual TCRs with disease status, and machine learning to predict cytomegalovirus infection status. A later analysis re-analyzed previously published TCR beta repertoires from hundreds of donors and added high-resolution HLA genotyping to study TCR occurrence patterns. Rather than using new phenotypic data, the later analysis identified candidate immune exposures from TCR beta sequences and from how often those sequences occurred across donors. An earlier analysis of fewer than 750 of the donors used high-throughput TCR beta sequencing to judge whether each TCR beta V gene segment behaved as functional or pseudogenic. Donor age, sex, ethnicity and CMV serostatus were compiled together with the repertoire data. A later genetic analysis used genome-wide SNP genotypes for about three fifths of the 666 donors, treating that subset as a discovery cohort. Every repertoire in the discovery cohort had been generated on one and the same sequencing platform. HLA typing included class I and class II loci at four-digit resolution. Typing coverage varied by locus: roughly 629-640 donors for A, B, C, DRB1 and DQB1; roughly 560 for DQA1; over 600 for DPA1; around 490 for DPB1. Because of strong linkage in the cohort, four to six DR-DQ haplotypes were treated as single units for association and clustering. Across some 400 genotyped donors of the cohort, an average of roughly 230,000 unique TCR beta nucleotide sequences per donor were sequenced, and 15% to 20% of those sequences were non-productive.

What the research found in general, with its limitations: The authors suggested that the approach could potentially be generalized to other disease states and immunological phenotypes. In this cohort, only TCR beta chains were sequenced, and detectable features were limited by the absence of alpha or paired-chain data. Cytomegalovirus status was reported to be diagnosed by the classifier with high specificity and sensitivity in both the original and validation cohorts. When HLA alleles, especially DR and DQ, strongly co-occurred, attributing TCR associations to individual alleles was difficult. A later genetic analysis associated a missense DCLRE1C variant with V-gene and J-gene trimming of TCR beta chains, and an independent cohort replicated the association. In a later analysis, 15,000 to 20,000 TCR beta sequences were associated with specific HLA alleles at a false discovery rate of 0.05. The presence/absence analyses assumed that sequencing depth was roughly uniform across donors, and that assumption may not be true. Linkage disequilibrium might explain the correlated functional status among segregating V segments, but an unknown experimental factor could not be ruled out. A few of the identified cytomegalovirus-associated TCR beta chains were confirmed in vitro to be specific for cytomegalovirus antigens. Over 15 rarely observed V segments, including chromosome 9 orphons, were excluded from the earlier analysis of several hundred of the donors because counts were too low. In a later analysis, most CMV-associated TCR beta chains were found to appear HLA-restricted, with HLA associations seemingly driven largely by CMV exposure. In a later analysis, HLA-associated TCR beta chains were found to be more clonally expanded and to have lower generation probabilities than equally common non-associated chains. In a later genetic analysis, fewer N-insertions in productive TCRs were reported among donors in an Asian-associated ancestry cluster than the roughly 700-donor mean. A group of highly shared sequence variants was considered likely to be a technical artifact of the sequencing pipeline. Because HLA typing was unavailable for some donors at each locus, only the typed subset was used in association tests. Several of the top co-occurrence clusters appeared to be linked to parvovirus B19, influenza, CMV and Epstein-Barr virus, according to a later analysis. In a later analysis, the rate of TCR association differed among HLA loci, with DRB1 alleles having the most associated TCRs and HLA-C alleles having the fewest. A further reported finding was that TCR beta sequences accurately predicted the HLA-A and HLA-B alleles for most subjects in the first cohort. Across donors, most TCR sequences were observed very rarely, whereas some public TCRs were present in many individuals. CMV serostatus was the only immune exposure information available for the cohort. The study gave a list of more than 150 TCR beta chains associated with cytomegalovirus. Broadly in line with IMGT annotations, most TCR beta V segments showed up in productive rearrangements about 87% or about 30% of the time in an earlier analysis of 450 to 600 of the donors. Some IMGT-functional V segments, including TRBV6-2 and TRBV6-3, could not be distinguished by the 87-base-pair reads and were therefore excluded.

A distance of 6 bases separates the germline ends of V and J, which lose 0 bases and 0 bases respectively. CDR1 LGHNA and CDR2 YSLEER are derived from the germline V gene. From the cysteine up to the phenylalanine, the CDR3 has a length of 15 residues. Only CDR3 DNA is held: 45 bases, read in frame from base 1. The receptor comes from a male donor in good health and CMV-seronegative. The sequenced material came from PBMCs. In this chain, TRBV4-3 is recombined with TRBJ1-3, with an unclear D gene assignment. The DNA sequence is as follows: TGCGCCAGCAGCCAAGATGAGTCCTCTGGAAACACCATATATTTT. It encodes CASSQDESSGNTIYF.